The entry that follows covers one T cell receptor beta chain sequence. It lacks a known antigen. It has no much larger one-base neighbor in the sample; base qualities were not kept. These data are taken from a study of blood T cell repertoires in COVID-19 (dated by TCRdb to the early 2020s). Regarding the study in general: The collaborator samples originated in the United States, Italy and Spain and spanned the acute and convalescent phases of COVID-19. The prospective study material was composed of cDNA or gDNA derived from T cells, B-cell-depleted T cells, or PBMCs. The dataset comprised deeply sampled blood TCRbeta repertoires from subjects exposed to, actively infected with, or recovered from COVID-19. The repertoires were released in a freely available public database intended as a resource for research on the immune response to SARS-CoV-2. Samples were obtained from the ongoing ImmuneRACE study (first 160 participants) and from about 1,300 subjects provided by 6 global collaborators. Nearly every sample came with metadata listing a de-identified subject ID, COVID-19 status, age in years and sex. HLA class I and class II types, where available, came from metadata supplied by the sample provider rather than from assay-based typing. The research as a whole found: Clinical and demographic metadata were provided uncurated, with the amount varying by source and participant.

The collaborating institutions used their own protocols to collect whole blood in K2EDTA tubes. Collaborator samples were shipped for TCRbeta analysis as frozen whole blood, isolated PBMCs, or DNA extracted from either sample type. Clipping removes 5 bases from V and 6 bases from J, with 10 as the unmatched junction base count. From the cysteine through the phenylalanine, the CDR3 covers 17 amino acids. Only the CDR3 DNA stays, 51 bases, in frame from base 1. According to the germline V gene, CDR1 reads SGHTA and CDR2 reads FQGTGA. TCRbeta CDR3 regions were amplified from genomic DNA using the immunoSEQ Assay, a bias-controlled multiplex PCR. The source study handled its data this way. The number of nucleated cells in each sample was estimated by amplification of reference gene primers within the assay. Sequence reads were collapsed and filtered to measure the absolute abundance of every unique TCRbeta CDR3 rearrangement. For each sample, productive Simpson clonality was calculated by taking the square root of Simpson's diversity index across productive rearrangements. TCRdb stores this immuneACCESS table with in-frame sequences only. Part of the clones is absent; in the studies checked, under half of the shortfall reflects unresolved V genes, and no reason is known for the rest. V and J calls and clone size are as listed in that table; D and trimming were resolved from the DNA. The sample contains some 52,000 clones, 80% to 90% of them found a single time. The ten largest clones capture 14% of the sample.

Sequencing input: peripheral blood. Recombination linked TRBV7-3 to TRBJ2-3; 14 nucleotides in the junction match TRBD2. The clonotype originates from a man aged 65 to 85 with acute or convalescent COVID-19. Read as DNA, the sequence is TGTGCCAGCAGCCCTCTGACGACTAGCGGGGGGGCGGATACGCAGTATTTT. Its product reads: CASSPLTTSGGADTQYF.